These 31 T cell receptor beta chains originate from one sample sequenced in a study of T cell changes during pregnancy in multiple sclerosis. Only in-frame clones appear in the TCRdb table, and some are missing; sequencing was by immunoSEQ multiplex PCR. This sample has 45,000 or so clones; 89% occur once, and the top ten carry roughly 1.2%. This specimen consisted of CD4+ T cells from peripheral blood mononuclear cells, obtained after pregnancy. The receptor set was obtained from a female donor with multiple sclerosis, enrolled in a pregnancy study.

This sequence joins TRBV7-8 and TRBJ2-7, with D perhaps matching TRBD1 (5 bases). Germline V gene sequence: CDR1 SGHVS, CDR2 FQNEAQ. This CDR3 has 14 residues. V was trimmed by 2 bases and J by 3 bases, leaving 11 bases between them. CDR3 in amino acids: CASSLNRQIYEQYF. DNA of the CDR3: TGTGCCAGCAGCTTAAATCGACAGATCTACGAGCAGTACTTC.

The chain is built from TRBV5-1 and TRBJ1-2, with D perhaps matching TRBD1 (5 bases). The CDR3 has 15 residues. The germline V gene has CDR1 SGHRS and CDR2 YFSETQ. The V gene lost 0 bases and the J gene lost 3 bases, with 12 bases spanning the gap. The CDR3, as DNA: TGCGCCAGCAGCTTGGTGGCAGGGTTTCACTATGGCTACACCTTC. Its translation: CASSLVAGFHYGYTF.

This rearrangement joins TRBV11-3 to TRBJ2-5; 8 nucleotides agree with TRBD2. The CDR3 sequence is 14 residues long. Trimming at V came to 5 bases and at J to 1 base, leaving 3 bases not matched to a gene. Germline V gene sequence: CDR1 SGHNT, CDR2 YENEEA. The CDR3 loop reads CASSTGLVQETQYF. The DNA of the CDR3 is TGTGCCAGCAGCACGGGACTAGTCCAAGAGACCCAGTACTTC.

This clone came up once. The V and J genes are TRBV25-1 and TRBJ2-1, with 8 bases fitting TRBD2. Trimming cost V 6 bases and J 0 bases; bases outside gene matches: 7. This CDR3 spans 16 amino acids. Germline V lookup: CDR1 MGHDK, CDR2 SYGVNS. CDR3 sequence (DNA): TGTGCCAGCAGGGGGTCAGCGGGAGCCTCCTACAATGAGCAGTTCTTC. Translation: CASRGSAGASYNEQFF. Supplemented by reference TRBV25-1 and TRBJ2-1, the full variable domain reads EADIYQTPRYLVIGTGKKITLECSQTMGHDKMYWYQQDPGMELHLIHYSYGVNSTEKGDLSSESTVSRIRTEHFPLTLESARPSHTSQYLCASRGSAGASYNEQFFGPGTRLTVL.

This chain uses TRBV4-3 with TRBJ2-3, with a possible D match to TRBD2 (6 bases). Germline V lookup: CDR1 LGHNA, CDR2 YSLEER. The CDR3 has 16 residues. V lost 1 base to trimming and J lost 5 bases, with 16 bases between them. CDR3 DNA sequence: TGCGCCAGCAGCCAAGTCGGTAGCGGCTGGGGAGATACGCAGTATTTT. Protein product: CASSQVGSGWGDTQYF.

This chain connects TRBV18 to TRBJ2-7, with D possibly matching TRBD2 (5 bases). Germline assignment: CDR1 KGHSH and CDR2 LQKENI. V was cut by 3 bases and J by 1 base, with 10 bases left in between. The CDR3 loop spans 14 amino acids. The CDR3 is CASSPNEGSYEQYF. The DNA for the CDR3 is TGTGCCAGCTCACCTAATGAGGGATCCTACGAGCAGTACTTC.

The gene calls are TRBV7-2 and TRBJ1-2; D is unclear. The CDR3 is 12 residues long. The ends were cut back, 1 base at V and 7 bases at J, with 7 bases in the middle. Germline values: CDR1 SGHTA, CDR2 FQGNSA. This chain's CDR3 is CASSLGQVGYTF. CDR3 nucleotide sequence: TGTGCCAGCAGCTTAGGTCAGGTTGGCTACACCTTC.

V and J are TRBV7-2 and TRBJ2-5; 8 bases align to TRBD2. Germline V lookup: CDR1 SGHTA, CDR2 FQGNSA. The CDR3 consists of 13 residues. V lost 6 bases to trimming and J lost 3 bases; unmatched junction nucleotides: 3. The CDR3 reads CASRRAGEETQYF. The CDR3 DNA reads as TGTGCCAGCAGACGAGCGGGAGAAGAGACCCAGTACTTC.

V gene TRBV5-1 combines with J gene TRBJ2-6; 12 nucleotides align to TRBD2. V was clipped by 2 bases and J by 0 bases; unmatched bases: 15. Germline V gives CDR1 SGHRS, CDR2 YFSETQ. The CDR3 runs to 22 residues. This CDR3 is CASSLALAGGSGLLSGANVLTF. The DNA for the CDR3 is TGCGCCAGCAGCTTAGCGCTAGCGGGAGGGTCCGGGCTACTCTCTGGGGCCAACGTCCTGACTTTC.

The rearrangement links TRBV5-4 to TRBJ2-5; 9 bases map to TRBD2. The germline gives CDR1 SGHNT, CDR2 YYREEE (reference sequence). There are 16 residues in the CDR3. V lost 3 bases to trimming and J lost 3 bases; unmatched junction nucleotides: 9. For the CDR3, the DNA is TGTGCCAGCAGCTACGCCATTAGCGGGGGCAAAGAGACCCAGTACTTC. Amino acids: CASSYAISGGKETQYF.

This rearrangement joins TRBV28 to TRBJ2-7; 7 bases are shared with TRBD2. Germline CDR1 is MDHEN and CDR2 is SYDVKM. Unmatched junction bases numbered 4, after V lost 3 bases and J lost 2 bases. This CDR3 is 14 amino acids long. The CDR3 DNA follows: TGTGCCAGCAGTTTTGGCGGGAGCCCCTACGAGCAGTACTTC. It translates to CASSFGGSPYEQYF.

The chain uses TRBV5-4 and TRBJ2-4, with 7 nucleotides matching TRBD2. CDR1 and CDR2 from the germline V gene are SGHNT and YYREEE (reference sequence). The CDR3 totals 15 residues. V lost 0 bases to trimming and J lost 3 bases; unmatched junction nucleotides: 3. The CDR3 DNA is TGTGCCAGCAGCTTGGGGGGGGGTGTCAAAAACATTCAGTACTTC. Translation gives CASSLGGGVKNIQYF.

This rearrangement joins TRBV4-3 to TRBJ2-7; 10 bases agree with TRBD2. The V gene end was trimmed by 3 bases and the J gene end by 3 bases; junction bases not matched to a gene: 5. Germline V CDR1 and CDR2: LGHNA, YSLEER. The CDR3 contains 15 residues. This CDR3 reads CASSQEEREGYEQYF. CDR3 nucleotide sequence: TGCGCCAGCAGCCAGGAAGAGCGGGAGGGCTACGAGCAGTACTTC.

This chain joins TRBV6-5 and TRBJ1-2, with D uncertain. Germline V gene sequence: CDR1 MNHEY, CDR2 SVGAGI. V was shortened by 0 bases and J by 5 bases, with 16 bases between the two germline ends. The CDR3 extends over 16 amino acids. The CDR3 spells CASSYSTRVSLYGYTF. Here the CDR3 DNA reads TGTGCCAGCAGTTACTCGACCCGGGTCTCCCTATATGGCTACACCTTC.

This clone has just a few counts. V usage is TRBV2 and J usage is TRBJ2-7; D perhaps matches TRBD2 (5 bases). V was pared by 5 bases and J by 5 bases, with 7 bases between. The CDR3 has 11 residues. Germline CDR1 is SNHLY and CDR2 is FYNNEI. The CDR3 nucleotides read TGTGCCAGCAGTATGCGGGACGAGCAGTACTTC. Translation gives CASSMRDEQYF.

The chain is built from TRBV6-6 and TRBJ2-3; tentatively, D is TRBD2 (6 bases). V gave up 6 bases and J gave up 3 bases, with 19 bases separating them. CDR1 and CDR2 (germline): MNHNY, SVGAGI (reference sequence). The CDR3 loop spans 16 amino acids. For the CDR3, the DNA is TGTGCCAGCAGCTTGCGGGACGGCGGAGTAACAGATACGCAGTATTTT. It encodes CASSLRDGGVTDTQYF.

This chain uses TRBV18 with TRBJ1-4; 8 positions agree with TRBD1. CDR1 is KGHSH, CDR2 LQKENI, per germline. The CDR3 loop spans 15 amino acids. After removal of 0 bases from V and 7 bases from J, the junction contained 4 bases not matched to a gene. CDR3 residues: CASSPPGQDSEKLFF. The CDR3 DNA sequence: TGTGCCAGCTCACCACCGGGACAGGACAGTGAAAAACTGTTTTTT.

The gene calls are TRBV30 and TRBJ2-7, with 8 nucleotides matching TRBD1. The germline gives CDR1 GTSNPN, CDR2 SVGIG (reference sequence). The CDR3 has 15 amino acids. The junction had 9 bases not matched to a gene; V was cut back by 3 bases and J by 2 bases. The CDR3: CAWRERTGTTYEQYF. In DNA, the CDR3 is TGTGCCTGGAGGGAGCGGACAGGGACAACCTACGAGCAGTACTTC.

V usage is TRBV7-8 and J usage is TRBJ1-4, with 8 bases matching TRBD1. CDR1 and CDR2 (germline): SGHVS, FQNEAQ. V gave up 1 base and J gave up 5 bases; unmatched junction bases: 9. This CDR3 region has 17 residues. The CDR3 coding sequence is TGTGCCAGCAGCTTAGGATACAGGGGGGGGGCCAATGAAAAACTGTTTTTT. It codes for CASSLGYRGGANEKLFF.

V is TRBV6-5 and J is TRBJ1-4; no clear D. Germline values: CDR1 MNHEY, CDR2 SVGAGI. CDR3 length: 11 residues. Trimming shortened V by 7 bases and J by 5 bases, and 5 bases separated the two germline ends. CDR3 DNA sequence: TGTGCCAGCAAACTCAATGAAAAACTGTTTTTT. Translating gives CASKLNEKLFF.

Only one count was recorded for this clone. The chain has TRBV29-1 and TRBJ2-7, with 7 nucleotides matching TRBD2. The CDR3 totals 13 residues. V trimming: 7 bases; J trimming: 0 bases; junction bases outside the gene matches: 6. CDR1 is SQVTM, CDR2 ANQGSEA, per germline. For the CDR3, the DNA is TGCAGCGCCCTAGCGGTAAGCTCCTACGAGCAGTACTTC. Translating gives CSALAVSSYEQYF.

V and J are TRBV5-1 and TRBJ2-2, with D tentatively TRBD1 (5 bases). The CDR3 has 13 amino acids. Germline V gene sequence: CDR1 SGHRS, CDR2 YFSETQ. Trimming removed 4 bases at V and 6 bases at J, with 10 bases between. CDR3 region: CASSPRVSGELFF. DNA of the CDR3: TGCGCCAGCAGCCCCAGGGTTTCCGGGGAGCTGTTTTTT.

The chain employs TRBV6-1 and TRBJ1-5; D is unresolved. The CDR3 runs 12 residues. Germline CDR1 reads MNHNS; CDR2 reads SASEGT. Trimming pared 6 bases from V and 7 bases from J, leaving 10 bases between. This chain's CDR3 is CASSYGDQPQHF. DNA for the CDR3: TGTGCCAGCAGCTATGGAGACCAGCCCCAGCATTTT.

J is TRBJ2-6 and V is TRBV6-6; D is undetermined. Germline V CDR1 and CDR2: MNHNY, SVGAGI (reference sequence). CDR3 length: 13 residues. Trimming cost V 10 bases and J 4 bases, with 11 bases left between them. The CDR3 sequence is CATYLRGANVLTF. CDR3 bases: TGTGCCACCTACCTTCGGGGGGCCAACGTCCTGACTTTC.

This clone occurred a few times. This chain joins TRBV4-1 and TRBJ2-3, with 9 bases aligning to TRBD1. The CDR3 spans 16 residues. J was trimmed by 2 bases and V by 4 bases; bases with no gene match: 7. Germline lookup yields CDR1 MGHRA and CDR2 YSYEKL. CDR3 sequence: CASSPWTGANTDTQYF. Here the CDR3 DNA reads TGCGCCAGCAGCCCGTGGACAGGGGCGAACACAGATACGCAGTATTTT.

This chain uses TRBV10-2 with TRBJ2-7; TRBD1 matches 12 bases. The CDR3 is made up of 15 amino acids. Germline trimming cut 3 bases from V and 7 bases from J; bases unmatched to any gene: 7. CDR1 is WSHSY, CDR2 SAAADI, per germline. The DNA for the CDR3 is TGCGCCAGCAGTGACCCCGGGACAGGGGGCTGGGAGCAGTACTTC. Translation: CASSDPGTGGWEQYF.

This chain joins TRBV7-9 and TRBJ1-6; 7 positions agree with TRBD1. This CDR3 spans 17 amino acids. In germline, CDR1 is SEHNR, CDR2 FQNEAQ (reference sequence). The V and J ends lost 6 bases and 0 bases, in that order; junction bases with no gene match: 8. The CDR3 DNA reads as TGTGCCAGCAGTGAGGGACAGATAAGCTCCTATAATTCACCCCTCCACTTT. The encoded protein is CASSEGQISSYNSPLHF.

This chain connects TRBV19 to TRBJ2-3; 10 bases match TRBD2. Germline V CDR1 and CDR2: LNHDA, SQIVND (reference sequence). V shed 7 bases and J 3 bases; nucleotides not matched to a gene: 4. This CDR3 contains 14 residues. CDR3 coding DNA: TGTGCCAGTAAAAGCGGGAGGGGAACAGATACGCAGTATTTT. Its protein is CASKSGRGTDTQYF.

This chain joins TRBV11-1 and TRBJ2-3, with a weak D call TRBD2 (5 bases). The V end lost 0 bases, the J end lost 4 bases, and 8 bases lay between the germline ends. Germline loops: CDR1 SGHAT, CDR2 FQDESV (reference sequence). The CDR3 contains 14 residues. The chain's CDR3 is CASSLARGPDTQYF. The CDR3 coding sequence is TGTGCCAGCAGCTTAGCCAGAGGGCCAGATACGCAGTATTTT.

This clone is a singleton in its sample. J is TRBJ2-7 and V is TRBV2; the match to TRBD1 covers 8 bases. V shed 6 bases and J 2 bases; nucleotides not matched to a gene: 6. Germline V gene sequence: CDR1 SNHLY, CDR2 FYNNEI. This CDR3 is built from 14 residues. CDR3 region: CASSPDRGTYEQYF. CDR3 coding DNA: TGTGCCAGCAGCCCTGACAGGGGCACCTACGAGCAGTACTTC. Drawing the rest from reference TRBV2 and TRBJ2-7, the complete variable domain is EPEVTQTPSHQVTQMGQEVILRCVPISNHLYFYWYRQILGQKVEFLVSFYNNEISEKSEIFDDQFSVERPDGSNFTLKIRSTKLEDSAMYFCASSPDRGTYEQYFGPGTRLTVT.

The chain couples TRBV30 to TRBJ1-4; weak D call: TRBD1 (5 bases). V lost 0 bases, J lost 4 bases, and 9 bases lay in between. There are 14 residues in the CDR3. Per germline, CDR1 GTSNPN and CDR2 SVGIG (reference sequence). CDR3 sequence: CAWSVRGINEKLFF. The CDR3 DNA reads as TGTGCCTGGAGTGTACGGGGGATTAATGAAAAACTGTTTTTT.